The following is a T cell receptor (beta chain) sequence with its context. The antigen is undetermined. A multiplex PCR was run with 60 Vbeta primers and 13 Jbeta primers. In the authors' methods: In a later analysis, the count reached about 80 million unique TCR beta chains, with approximately 11 million shared. Profiling relied on immunoSEQ multiplex PCR, and the TCRdb table lists in-frame clones only, not all of them. D and trimming come from the DNA, and the V and J calls and clone size come from that table. The sample carries about 130,000 clones, around 78% recorded once. The data belong to a study of cytomegalovirus exposure and HLA in healthy donors. Study-wide background: HLA-typed donors contributed approximately 92 million unique TCRs, which were held in an early data release.

General observations from the study: Analysis was carried out at a later point, and it linked a missense DCLRE1C variant to TCR beta V- and J-gene trimming. Accurate predictions that matched the HLA-A and HLA-B alleles of most subjects were reportedly made from TCR beta sequences.

The sequence was collected from a woman in her thirties or forties in good health and CMV-seronegative. The sequencing input was PBMCs.

The CDR3 coding sequence is TGTGCCAGCAGTGAAGCCTCCTACAGGGCCACTGAAGCTTTCTTT. Translating gives CASSEASYRATEAFF. The chain uses TRBV6-1 and TRBJ1-1; D may be TRBD1 (6 bases). Deletions cut 0 bases from V and 4 bases from J, with 12 bases between. Per germline, CDR1 MNHNS and CDR2 SASEGT. The CDR3 covers 15 residues.